This record concerns one T cell receptor beta chain sequence. The entry originates in a study of blood T cell repertoires in COVID-19. V shed 6 bases and J 4 bases; nucleotides not matched to a gene: 5. There are 13 residues in the CDR3. The protocol was immunoSEQ multiplex PCR, while the TCRdb copy is restricted to in-frame clones and leaves out a portion. The data hold over 150,000 clones, with over 80% observed a single time. The sample taken for sequencing was peripheral blood. The receptor was derived from a woman older than 75 with active or convalescent COVID-19. This chain connects TRBV12-3 or TRBV12-4 to TRBJ1-1, with TRBD1 matching over 7 bases. The CDR3 DNA reads TGTGCCAGCAGGGAGACAGGGCCCACTGAAGCTTTCTTT. This gives the protein CASRETGPTEAFF.